The 15 T cell receptor beta chains below were found in one sample sequenced in a study of monozygotic twins with cystic fibrosis. Assay used: immunoSEQ multiplex PCR; TCRdb lists only in-frame clones, some missing. This table holds just under 20,000 clones, about 90% found once. The sequencing input was blood. These receptors were collected from a girl aged 2 to 10 with cystic fibrosis.

As concerns this clone: One end of the junction fails to match germline, which may point to a read error. This chain joins TRBV9 and TRBJ2-6, with D possibly called TRBD1 or TRBD2 (5 bases each). This CDR3 has 16 amino acids. Germline values: CDR1 SGDLS, CDR2 YYNGEE. For the CDR3, the DNA is TGTGCCAGCAGCGGGACTTTACATTCTGGGGCCAACGTCCCGACTTTC. Amino acid sequence: CASSGTLHSGANVPTF.

The V gene is TRBV11-2, the J gene TRBJ1-4; D is possibly TRBD1 (5 bases). This CDR3 has 15 amino acids. Germline V gives CDR1 SGHAT, CDR2 FQNNGV. V gave up 1 base and J gave up 7 bases, with 13 bases separating them. The CDR3 bases are TGTGCCAGCAGCTTAGTAGGGACGGGGATTGAAAAACTGTTTTTT. Its translation is CASSLVGTGIEKLFF. Full variable domain (missing parts from reference TRBV11-2 and TRBJ1-4): EAGVAQSPRYKIIEKRQSVAFWCNPISGHATLYWYQQILGQGPKLLIQFQNNGVVDDSQLPKDRFSAERLKGVDSTLKIQPAKLEDSAVYLCASSLVGTGIEKLFFGSGTQLSVL.

The J gene is TRBJ1-3, the V gene TRBV7-9; D gene unclear. V was clipped by 4 bases and J by 8 bases, with 9 bases between them. Germline CDR1 reads SEHNR; CDR2 reads FQNEAQ (reference sequence). This CDR3 has 12 residues. This CDR3 reads CASSSDRDTIYF. For the CDR3, the DNA is TGTGCCAGCAGCTCAGACCGGGACACCATATATTTT. The full variable domain, completed using reference TRBV7-9 and TRBJ1-3, is DTGVSQNPRHKITKRGQNVTFRCDPISEHNRLYWYRQTLGQGPEFLTYFQNEAQLEKSRLLSDRFSAERPKGSFSTLEIQRTEQGDSAMYLCASSSDRDTIYFGEGSWLTVV.

The count of this clone is one. The chain combines TRBV9 with TRBJ2-2, with no clear D. V gave up 2 bases and J gave up 0 bases, with 8 bases separating them. Germline V gene sequence: CDR1 SGDLS, CDR2 YYNGEE. This CDR3 region has 15 residues. The CDR3 DNA sequence: TGTGCCAGCAGCGTGACTGCTACGAACACCGGGGAGCTGTTTTTT. The encoded protein is CASSVTATNTGELFF.

The rearrangement uses TRBV11-2 and TRBJ2-7, with TRBD1 matching over 9 bases. Germline V gene sequence: CDR1 SGHAT, CDR2 FQNNGV. J was trimmed by 4 bases and V by 1 base; bases with no gene match: 11. The CDR3 is 17 amino acids. The CDR3 bases are TGTGCCAGCAGCTTAGGAGCCCCACAGGGGGCAGGGTACGAGCAGTACTTC. Translation: CASSLGAPQGAGYEQYF.

The chain joins TRBV5-6 to TRBJ1-5; 9 nucleotides line up with TRBD1. CDR1 is SGHDT, CDR2 YYEEEE, per germline. Trimming removed 2 bases from V and 0 bases from J; junction bases left unmatched: 3. The CDR3 covers 16 residues. The CDR3 sequence is CASSFTGGFSNQPQHF. The CDR3 bases are TGTGCCAGCAGCTTTACAGGGGGCTTTAGCAATCAGCCCCAGCATTTT.

Concerning this clone itself: The junction differs from germline at one of its ends, possibly a read error. V gene TRBV5-6 combines with J gene TRBJ2-2, with D perhaps given as TRBD1 or TRBD2 (5 bases each). The CDR3 spans 12 residues. The germline V gene encodes CDR1 SGHDT and CDR2 YYEEEE. The CDR3 nucleotides read TGTGCCAGCAGCTCGGAGGAAGGGGCGCTGTTTTTT. This codes for CASSSEEGALFF. Full variable domain (rest looked up from reference TRBV5-6 and TRBJ2-2): DAGVTQSPTHLIKTRGQQVTLRCSPKSGHDTVSWYQQALGQGPQFIFQYYEEEERQRGNFPDRFSGHQFPNYSSELNVNALLLGDSALYLCASSSEEGALFFGEGSRLTVL.

The V gene is TRBV6-6, the J gene TRBJ1-2, with TRBD1 identical over 9 bases. Per germline, CDR1 MNHNY and CDR2 SVGAGI (reference sequence). This CDR3 spans 15 amino acids. The V gene end was trimmed by 6 bases and the J gene end by 5 bases; junction bases not matched to a gene: 10. CDR3 protein: CASRRDREPFYGYTF. CDR3 nucleotides: TGTGCCAGCAGAAGGGACAGGGAACCCTTTTATGGCTACACCTTC.

The V and J genes are TRBV30 and TRBJ2-5; D gene unclear. Germline loops: CDR1 GTSNPN, CDR2 SVGIG (reference sequence). This CDR3 has 14 residues. The germline V and J ends were trimmed by 0 bases and 1 base, with 9 bases remaining between them. The CDR3 region is CAWSVLFGQETQYF. In DNA form, the CDR3 reads TGTGCCTGGAGTGTACTTTTTGGCCAAGAGACCCAGTACTTC.

The J gene is TRBJ1-3, the V gene TRBV6-1; D gene unclear. The CDR3 consists of 13 residues. The V gene's germline CDR1 is MNHNS and CDR2 SASEGT. Trimming took off 8 bases at V and 0 bases at J, with 8 bases between the two ends. In nucleotides, the CDR3 is TGTGCCAGCGGGTCTCGCTCTGGAAACACCATATATTTT. Translating it yields CASGSRSGNTIYF.

This clone was detected only once. This rearrangement joins TRBV11-2 to TRBJ1-2; 9 bases map to TRBD1. V dropped 0 bases and J dropped 5; count of bases not matched to a gene: 10. The V gene's germline CDR1 is SGHAT and CDR2 FQNNGV. This CDR3 is 17 amino acids long. The CDR3 DNA follows: TGTGCCAGCAGCTTAGATCAGTTCGGGACAGGGTTATATGGCTACACCTTC. Translating it yields CASSLDQFGTGLYGYTF.

V gene TRBV18 combines with J gene TRBJ1-3, with 7 bases matching TRBD1. CDR1 is KGHSH and CDR2 is LQKENI in the germline V gene. This CDR3 is built from 16 residues. Losses at the gene ends were 4 bases for V and 4 bases for J; bases not matched to a gene: 10. CDR3 sequence: CASSQDRPLRGNTIYF. The CDR3 coding sequence is TGTGCCAGCTCACAGGACAGGCCGCTAAGGGGAAACACCATATATTTT.

The rearrangement uses TRBV2 and TRBJ1-4; tentative D call: TRBD1 (5 bases). V was clipped by 6 bases and J by 2 bases, with 19 bases between them. CDR1 is SNHLY, CDR2 FYNNEI, per germline. The CDR3 spans 17 residues. The CDR3 DNA is TGTGCCAGCAGCCCCACCCTGGGGCTTAGGACTAATGAAAAACTGTTTTTT. Translating it yields CASSPTLGLRTNEKLFF. Full variable domain (rest looked up from reference TRBV2 and TRBJ1-4): EPEVTQTPSHQVTQMGQEVILRCVPISNHLYFYWYRQILGQKVEFLVSFYNNEISEKSEIFDDQFSVERPDGSNFTLKIRSTKLEDSAMYFCASSPTLGLRTNEKLFFGSGTQLSVL.

This chain links TRBV7-2 with TRBJ2-5; D gene ambiguous. The CDR3 length is 13 residues. With 1 base removed from V and 5 bases from J, the gap between germline ends came to 8 bases. CDR1 SGHTA and CDR2 FQGNSA come from the germline V gene. CDR3 DNA sequence: TGTGCCAGCAGCTTAGTCTTTGAGGAGACCCAGTACTTC. Its protein product is CASSLVFEETQYF.

The J gene is TRBJ1-2, the V gene TRBV13; D is possibly TRBD1 (5 bases). Trimming took off 5 bases at V and 7 bases at J, with 20 bases between the two ends. Germline V gene sequence: CDR1 PRHDT, CDR2 FYEKMQ (reference sequence). The length of the CDR3 is 15 residues. The CDR3 here is CASSPPGSSGGGYTF. DNA of the CDR3: TGTGCCAGCAGCCCCCCCGGGAGCAGTGGGGGTGGCTACACCTTC. Looking up the rest from reference TRBV13 and TRBJ1-2 gives the full variable domain: AAGVIQSPRHLIKEKRETATLKCYPIPRHDTVYWYQQGPGQDPQFLISFYEKMQSDKGSIPDRFSAQQFSDYHSELNMSSLELGDSALYFCASSPPGSSGGGYTFGSGTRLTVV.